This T cell receptor (beta chain) comes out of a study of siplizumab effects on memory and regulatory T cells. Germline values: CDR1 SQVTM, CDR2 ANQGSEA. CDR3 length: 12 residues. The V end was cut by 4 bases, the J end by 6 bases, with 12 bases between. Study results and limitations: In roughly 75-97% of proliferating CD4+ or CD8+ clones, a naive or memory phenotype could not be assigned. Few alloreactive clones mapped to unstimulated subsets. Naive T cells were seen as more diverse than memory cells and as major alloresponse contributors.

Data came from immunoSEQ multiplex PCR; TCRdb stores just in-frame clones and leaves some out. Of 100,000 to 120,000 clones detected, approximately 92% appear once; the ten largest clones hold approximately 1.2%. On this clone itself: Its specificity is unknown.

The source material was CD4+ T cells sorted from blood. The V and J genes are TRBV29-1 and TRBJ1-1; no definite D call. The receptor was isolated from a human donor in good health. The CDR3: CSVVPASSEAFF. The CDR3 DNA reads TGCAGCGTTGTACCAGCCAGCTCTGAAGCTTTCTTT. The full variable domain, completed using reference TRBV29-1 and TRBJ1-1, is SAVISQKPSRDICQRGTSLTIQCQVDSQVTMMFWYRQQPGQSLTLIATANQGSEATYESGFVIDKFPISRPNLTFSTLTVSNMSPEDSSIYLCSVVPASSEAFFGQGTRLTVV.